The 18 T cell receptor beta chains presented below share a single source sample, sequenced in a study of CD8 T cells in Susac syndrome. When the RNA was reverse transcribed, random hexamers were used with an input of about 0.5 to 1 ug. In TCRdb, the immunoSEQ multiplex PCR reads were re-called with MiXCR into one record per CDR3 protein. The table has 200,000 to 250,000 distinct CDR3 sequences, 95% seen once. Specimen: CD4+ T cells from PBMCs. These receptors originate from a human donor with multiple sclerosis.

J is TRBJ2-1 and V is TRBV3-1, with 10 positions matching TRBD2. J lost 6 bases, V lost 4 bases, and 9 bases had no gene match. Germline V gene data show CDR1 as LGHDT and CDR2 as YNNKEL (reference sequence). The CDR3 runs 16 residues. CDR3 sequence reads: CASSPQAGGLINEQFF. The CDR3 bases are TGTGCCAGCAGCCCGCAAGCGGGGGGGCTAATCAATGAGCAGTTCTTC.

J is TRBJ2-1 and V is TRBV4-2; 10 nucleotides align to TRBD1. The CDR3 runs 16 residues. CDR1 and CDR2 (germline): LGHNA, YNFKEQ. Losses at the gene ends were 2 bases for V and 1 base for J; bases not matched to a gene: 2. The CDR3 DNA follows: TGTGCCAGCAGCCAACGGGGACAGGGGTCCTACAATGAGCAGTTCTTC. It specifies CASSQRGQGSYNEQFF.

The chain is built from TRBV11-3 and TRBJ1-2; D may be TRBD1 (6 bases). The germline CDR1 and CDR2 sequences are SGHNT and YENEEA. With 6 bases removed from V and 0 bases from J, the gap between germline ends came to 20 bases. There are 17 residues in the CDR3. The CDR3: CASRPRTGPRPNYGYTF. Here the CDR3 DNA reads TGTGCCAGCAGACCAAGAACAGGGCCACGTCCTAACTATGGCTACACCTTC. The whole variable domain, remainder taken from reference TRBV11-3 and TRBJ1-2, is EAGVVQSPRYKIIEKKQPVAFWCNPISGHNTLYWYLQNLGQGPELLIRYENEEAVDDSQLPKDRFSAERLKGVDSTLKIQPAELGDSAVYLCASRPRTGPRPNYGYTFGSGTRLTVV.

The CDR3 here is CSARALAGTYNEQFF. The CDR3 DNA is TGCAGTGCTAGAGCCCTAGCGGGAACTTACAATGAGCAGTTCTTC. J is TRBJ2-1 and V is TRBV20-1; 9 bases match TRBD2. CDR1 and CDR2 from the germline V gene are DFQATT and SNEGSKA (reference sequence). The length of the CDR3 is 15 residues. V lost 1 base and J lost 4; bases outside the gene matches: 5.

CDR3 sequence: CASSYSSGPYEQYF. In DNA, the CDR3 is TGTGCCAGCAGTTACTCGAGTGGCCCCTACGAGCAGTACTTC. This chain links TRBV6-2 or TRBV6-3 with TRBJ2-7; D uncertain. The germline V and J ends were trimmed by 0 bases and 2 bases, with 8 bases remaining between them. Germline V lookup: CDR1 MNHEY, CDR2 SVGEGT. This CDR3 comprises 14 residues.

The table lists this clonotype with a count of one. The rearrangement joins TRBV27 to TRBJ1-5; TRBD1 matches 8 bases. Germline CDR1 is MNHEY and CDR2 is SMNVEV (reference sequence). This CDR3 has 15 amino acids. The V gene end was trimmed by 5 bases and the J gene end by 7 bases; junction bases not matched to a gene: 10. DNA of the CDR3: TGTGCCAGCAGTGATTACGGACAGGGTGGCCAGCCCCAGCATTTT. This gives the protein CASSDYGQGGQPQHF.

CDR3 sequence: CASKETSGRVKETQYF. The DNA of the CDR3 is TGCGCCAGCAAAGAGACTAGCGGGAGGGTAAAGGAGACCCAGTACTTC. This rearrangement joins TRBV4-1 to TRBJ2-5, with 14 bases lining up with TRBD2. Germline V gene data show CDR1 as MGHRA and CDR2 as YSYEKL. V lost 7 bases and J lost 5; bases outside the gene matches: 9. The CDR3 runs to 16 residues.

The table lists this clonotype with a count of one. The J gene is TRBJ2-3, the V gene TRBV24-1; D remains ambiguous. CDR1 is KGHDR and CDR2 is SFDVKD in the germline V gene. Trimming removed 9 bases from V and 6 bases from J, with 9 bases in between. CDR3 length: 11 amino acids. As DNA, the CDR3 is TGTGCCACCTCCTTTGGTGATACGCAGTATTTT. Its translation: CATSFGDTQYF.

V and J are TRBV6-1 and TRBJ2-5; TRBD2 might be the D (6 bases). CDR3 length: 16 amino acids. Germline values: CDR1 MNHNS, CDR2 SASEGT. V dropped 3 bases and J dropped 2 bases, with 16 bases sitting between them. The CDR3 DNA reads as TGTGCCAGCAGTGATGGCGGTAGCGGATTACAAGAGACCCAGTACTTC. The encoded protein is CASSDGGSGLQETQYF.

This chain joins TRBV5-1 and TRBJ2-1; possibly TRBD1 or TRBD2 for D (6 bases each). Trimming shortened V by 7 bases and J by 8 bases, and 22 bases separated the two germline ends. The germline CDR1 and CDR2 sequences are SGHRS and YFSETQ. There are 15 residues in the CDR3. The CDR3 region is CASAPGRGLAYEQFF. As DNA, the CDR3 is TGCGCCAGCGCCCCGGGCCGGGGGCTAGCCTATGAGCAGTTCTTC.

This clonotype is a singleton in its sample. The chain uses TRBV20-1 and TRBJ2-3, with D perhaps TRBD2 (5 bases). Trimming took 3 bases from V and 0 from J, leaving 19 bases between them. Germline V gene sequence: CDR1 DFQATT, CDR2 SNEGSKA (reference sequence). The CDR3 contains 17 residues. The CDR3 sequence is CSARDWTDSLSTDTQYF. As DNA, the CDR3 is TGCAGTGCTAGGGATTGGACGGACTCCCTTAGCACAGATACGCAGTATTTT.

The V and J genes are TRBV29-1 and TRBJ2-1, with TRBD1 matching over 7 bases. Germline V lookup: CDR1 SQVTM, CDR2 ANQGSEA. The trim removed 7 bases at V and 5 bases at J, leaving 5 bases unmatched. The CDR3 totals 12 residues. CDR3 nucleotide sequence: TGCAGCGCGGACAGGCCCGACAATGAGCAGTTCTTC. Its translation is CSADRPDNEQFF.

The J gene is TRBJ2-7, the V gene TRBV3-1, with D perhaps matching TRBD2 (6 bases). From germline, CDR1 is LGHDT and CDR2 YNNKEL (reference sequence). The V end lost 6 bases, the J end lost 1 base, and 10 bases lay between the germline ends. This CDR3 spans 13 amino acids. The CDR3 loop reads CASSRRGSYEQYF. The DNA for the CDR3 is TGTGCCAGCAGTCGACGGGGGTCCTACGAGCAGTACTTC.

V usage is TRBV29-1 and J usage is TRBJ2-2; D tentatively reads TRBD1 or TRBD2 (5 bases each). The CDR3 loop spans 17 amino acids. Germline CDR1 reads SQVTM; CDR2 reads ANQGSEA. Trimming removed 6 bases from V and 3 bases from J, with 23 bases in between. CDR3 loop: CSVGRPRREGYTGELFF. In DNA form, the CDR3 reads TGCAGCGTGGGCCGCCCAAGGAGAGAGGGGTACACCGGGGAGCTGTTTTTT.

The chain uses TRBV29-1 and TRBJ2-5; 8 bases agree with TRBD1. The germline V gene encodes CDR1 SQVTM and CDR2 ANQGSEA. The CDR3 totals 14 residues. Losses at the gene ends were 5 bases for V and 6 bases for J; bases not matched to a gene: 11. CDR3 nucleotides: TGCAGCGTTAATCCGACAGGGGTAGAGAAGACCCAGTACTTC. Its translation is CSVNPTGVEKTQYF. The full variable domain, with the rest looked up from reference TRBV29-1 and TRBJ2-5, is SAVISQKPSRDICQRGTSLTIQCQVDSQVTMMFWYRQQPGQSLTLIATANQGSEATYESGFVIDKFPISRPNLTFSTLTVSNMSPEDSSIYLCSVNPTGVEKTQYFGPGTRLLVL.

V gene TRBV7-9 combines with J gene TRBJ2-5, with 9 positions matching TRBD1. The junction had 4 bases not matched to a gene; V was cut back by 4 bases and J by 1 base. Germline V gene data show CDR1 as SEHNR and CDR2 as FQNEAQ (reference sequence). CDR3 length equals 15 residues. CDR3 loop: CASSSHRGPQETQYF. In DNA, the CDR3 is TGTGCCAGCAGCTCCCACAGGGGGCCCCAAGAGACCCAGTACTTC.

The rearrangement joins TRBV5-1 to TRBJ2-2, with a tentative D call TRBD2 (7 bases). Germline values: CDR1 SGHRS, CDR2 YFSETQ. V was trimmed by 0 bases and J by 3 bases, leaving 12 bases between them. CDR3 length: 16 residues. The CDR3 sequence: CASSLAAGAHTGELFF. CDR3 DNA sequence: TGCGCCAGCAGCTTGGCTGCGGGGGCCCACACCGGGGAGCTGTTTTTT.

This rearrangement joins TRBV20-1 to TRBJ1-5; D is undetermined. Trimming stripped 3 bases from V and 2 bases from J, with 5 bases between. The CDR3 contains 12 residues. From germline, CDR1 is DFQATT and CDR2 SNEGSKA (reference sequence). CDR3 sequence: CSASEGNQPQHF. Here the CDR3 DNA reads TGCAGTGCTAGTGAGGGCAATCAGCCCCAGCATTTT.